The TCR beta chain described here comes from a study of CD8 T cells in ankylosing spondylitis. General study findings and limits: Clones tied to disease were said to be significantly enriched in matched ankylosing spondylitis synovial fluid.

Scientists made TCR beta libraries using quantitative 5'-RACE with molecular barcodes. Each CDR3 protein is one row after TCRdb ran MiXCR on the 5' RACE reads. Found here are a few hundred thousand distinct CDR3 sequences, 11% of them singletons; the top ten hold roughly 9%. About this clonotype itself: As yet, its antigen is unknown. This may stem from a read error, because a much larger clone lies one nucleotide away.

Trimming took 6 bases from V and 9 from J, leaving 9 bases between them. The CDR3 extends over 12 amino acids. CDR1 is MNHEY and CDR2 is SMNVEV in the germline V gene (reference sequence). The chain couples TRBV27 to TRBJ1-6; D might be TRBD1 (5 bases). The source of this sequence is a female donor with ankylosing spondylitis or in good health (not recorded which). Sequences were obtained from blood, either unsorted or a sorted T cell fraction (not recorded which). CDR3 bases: TGTGCCAGCAGAGCGGGGGTTTCACCCCTCCACTTT. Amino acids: CASRAGVSPLHF.